These T cell receptor beta chains were read from a single sample in a study of blood T cells in healthy people across ages. TCRdb called the 5' RACE reads again in MiXCR, with one record for every CDR3 protein. Here the sample spans approximately 900,000 distinct CDR3 sequences, 25% to 30% being singletons. In addition, the sample was reused for a study of T cells of mothers and their children.

The material sequenced was blood. These TCRs come from a woman between 40 and 50 years old in good health. The CDR3 runs from the conserved cysteine through the conserved F or W. A D gene is named only where the DNA matches it firmly. A clone size is listed for some rows: how often the clone was seen (once, few, many), or a class if it is expanded.

.	TRBV5-1	TRBJ2-1	.	TGCGCCAGCAGCTTCCCAGGGACGGGATACAATGAGCAGTTCTTC	CASSFPGTGYNEQFF
.	TRBV15	TRBJ1-1	.	TGTGCCACCAGCAGGCCGTTACAGGTAGCAACTGAAGCTTTCTTT	CATSRPLQVATEAFF
few	TRBV11-2	TRBJ2-2	.	TGTGCCAGCAGCACCAACCCCCAGGGGACTATTCGTGGCACCGGGGAGCTGTTTTTT	CASSTNPQGTIRGTGELFF
few	TRBV4-1	TRBJ1-2	.	TGCGCCAGCAGCCAAGCTGGGAGCAGAAACGGGGGCTACACCTTC	CASSQAGSRNGGYTF
few	TRBV28	TRBJ1-6	TRBD1	TGTGCCAGCAGCCCGGACAGGAATTCACCCCTCCACTTT	CASSPDRNSPLHF
once	TRBV29-1	TRBJ2-1	TRBD2	TGCAGCGTTGTGGGGGTACTAGCGGGAGTTAATGAGCAGTTCTTC	CSVVGVLAGVNEQFF
few	TRBV2	TRBJ1-1	.	TGTGCCAGCAGTGCCCCGCAAAGAGTGTTGAACACTGAAGCTTTCTTT	CASSAPQRVLNTEAFF
few	TRBV7-9	TRBJ2-5	TRBD1	TGTGCCAGCAGCCTGACAGGGCCTGGACAAGAGACCCAGTACTTC	CASSLTGPGQETQYF
.	TRBV12-3/TRBV12-4	TRBJ2-5	TRBD2	TGTGCCAGCAGTTTCCCGGGACTAGCGAAGACCCAGTACTTC	CASSFPGLAKTQYF
few	TRBV6-2/TRBV6-3	TRBJ2-7	TRBD1	TGTGCCAGCAGTTACTTGGGACAGCCCTCCTACGAGCAGTACTTC	CASSYLGQPSYEQYF
few	TRBV20-1	TRBJ2-2	.	TGCAGTGCTAGTTTAGAAGGGGTAAACACCGGGGAGCTGTTTTTT	CSASLEGVNTGELFF
few	TRBV18	TRBJ2-7	.	TGTGCCAGCTCACCGGAAAGGGACACCTACGAGCAGTACTTC	CASSPERDTYEQYF
.	TRBV11-2	TRBJ1-1	.	TGTGCCAGCACCTGGGGCAGAGACACTGAAGCTTTCTTT	CASTWGRDTEAFF
.	TRBV6-6	TRBJ2-3	TRBD2	TGTGCCAGCAGTTACTCACGGGGGGGCCCCACAGATACGCAGTATTTT	CASSYSRGGPTDTQYF
few	TRBV6-2/TRBV6-3	TRBJ1-5	TRBD1	TGTGCCAGCAGCTACCCCGGGACAGGGGTACAGCCCCAGCATTTT	CASSYPGTGVQPQHF
.	TRBV5-6	TRBJ2-7	.	TGTACCAGCAGCTTGAAGGCAGGGGTCGAGCAGTACTTC	CTSSLKAGVEQYF
.	TRBV6-5	TRBJ1-2	.	TGTGCCAGCACCTACTTCCACATGGGGAGGCCTTCTAACTATGGCTACACCTTC	CASTYFHMGRPSNYGYTF
many	TRBV6-6	TRBJ2-1	.	TGTGCCAGCAGTTACTCCTTTCGGCCTCCGGGGAATGAGCAGTTCTTC	CASSYSFRPPGNEQFF